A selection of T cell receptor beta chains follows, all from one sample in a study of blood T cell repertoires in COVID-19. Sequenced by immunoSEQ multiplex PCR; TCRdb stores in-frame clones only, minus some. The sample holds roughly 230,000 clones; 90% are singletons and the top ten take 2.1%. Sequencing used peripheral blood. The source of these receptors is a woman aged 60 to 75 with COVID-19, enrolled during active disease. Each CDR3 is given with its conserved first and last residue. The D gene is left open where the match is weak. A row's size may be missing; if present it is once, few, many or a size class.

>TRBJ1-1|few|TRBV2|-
CASRTELNTEAFF
TGTGCCAGCAGAACAGAGTTGAACACTGAAGCTTTCTTT
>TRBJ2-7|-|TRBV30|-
CAWSSDRYEQYF
TGTGCCTGGAGTAGCGACCGCTACGAGCAGTACTTC
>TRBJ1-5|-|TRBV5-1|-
CASSFDSLNQPQHF
TGCGCCAGCAGCTTCGACAGCTTAAATCAGCCCCAGCATTTT
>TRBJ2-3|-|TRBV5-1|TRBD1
CASSTGQGTDTQYF
TGCGCCAGCAGTACCGGACAGGGCACAGATACGCAGTATTTT
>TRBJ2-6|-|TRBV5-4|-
CASSFLRANVLTF
TGTGCCAGCAGCTTTTTAAGGGCCAACGTCCTGACTTTC
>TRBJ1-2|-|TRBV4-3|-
CASSQDSENYGYTF
TGCGCCAGCAGCCAAGATTCAGAAAACTATGGCTACACCTTC
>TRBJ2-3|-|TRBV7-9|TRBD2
CASRALSGGAGDTQYF
TGTGCCAGCCGCGCCCTTAGCGGGGGGGCTGGAGATACGCAGTATTTT
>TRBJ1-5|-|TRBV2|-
CASNGQRSQPQHF
TGTGCCAGCAACGGACAGAGGTCTCAGCCCCAGCATTTT
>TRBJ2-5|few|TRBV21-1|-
CASSKGLAGEETQYF
TGTGCCAGCAGCAAGGGACTAGCGGGGGAAGAGACCCAGTACTTC
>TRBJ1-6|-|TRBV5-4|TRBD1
CASSPDRDSRNSPLHF
TGTGCCAGCAGCCCCGACCGGGACAGTAGAAACTCACCCCTCCACTTT
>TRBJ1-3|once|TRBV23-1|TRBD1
CASRPIPDRAGNTIYF
TGCGCCAGCAGACCTATCCCGGACAGGGCTGGAAACACCATATATTTT
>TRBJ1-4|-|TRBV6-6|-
CASSYRTANEKLFF
TGTGCCAGCAGTTACCGGACAGCCAATGAAAAACTGTTTTTT
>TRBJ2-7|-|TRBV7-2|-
CASSQRVGPYEQYF
TGTGCCAGCAGCCAAAGGGTGGGGCCCTACGAGCAGTACTTC
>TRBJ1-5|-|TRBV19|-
CATTWESNQPQHF
TGTGCCACCACGTGGGAGAGCAATCAGCCCCAGCATTTT
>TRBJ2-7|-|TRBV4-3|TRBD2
CASSQKTSGGFYEQYF
TGCGCCAGCAGCCAAAAAACTAGCGGGGGCTTCTACGAGCAGTACTTC
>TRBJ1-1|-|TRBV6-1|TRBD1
CASSEGVRGTVGNTEAFF
TGTGCCAGCAGTGAAGGGGTCCGGGGGACAGTAGGCAACACTGAAGCTTTCTTT
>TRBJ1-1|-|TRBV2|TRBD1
CASNWGAQGAFF
TGTGCCAGCAACTGGGGAGCACAGGGGGCTTTCTTT
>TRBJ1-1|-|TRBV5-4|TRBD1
CASSGEGGSNTEAFF
TGTGCCAGCAGCGGGGAAGGGGGCTCCAACACTGAAGCTTTCTTT
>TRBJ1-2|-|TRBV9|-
CASSVGASPYGYTF
TGTGCCAGCAGCGTAGGTGCCAGTCCCTATGGCTACACCTTC
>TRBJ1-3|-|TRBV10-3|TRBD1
CAISELPDRGNTIYF
TGTGCCATCAGTGAGTTGCCGGACAGGGGAAACACCATATATTTT
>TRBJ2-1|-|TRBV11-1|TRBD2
CASSSGLAGGPEQFF
TGTGCCAGCAGCTCAGGACTAGCGGGGGGCCCTGAGCAGTTCTTC
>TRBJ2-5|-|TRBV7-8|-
CASSPTGKRETQYF
TGTGCCAGCAGCCCTACAGGAAAAAGGGAGACCCAGTACTTC
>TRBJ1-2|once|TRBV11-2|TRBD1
CASSLDQYGATGIYGYTF
TGTGCCAGCAGCTTAGATCAATACGGCGCGACAGGGATCTATGGCTACACCTTC
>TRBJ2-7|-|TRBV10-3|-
CAISETGQYEQYF
TGTGCCATCAGTGAGACAGGGCAATACGAGCAGTACTTC
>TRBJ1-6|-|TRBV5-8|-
CASSFTGYNSPLHF
TGTGCCAGCAGCTTTACAGGGTACAATTCACCCCTCCACTTT
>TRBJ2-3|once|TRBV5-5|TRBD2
CASKREFRTDTQYF
TGTGCCAGCAAGCGGGAATTCCGCACAGATACGCAGTATTTT
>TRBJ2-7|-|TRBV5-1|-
CASSPDSIYEQYF
TGCGCCAGCAGCCCGGACAGCATCTACGAGCAGTACTTC
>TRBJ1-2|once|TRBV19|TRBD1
CASAGLGQGPRSGYTF
TGTGCCAGTGCGGGGCTTGGACAGGGGCCGAGATCTGGCTACACCTTC
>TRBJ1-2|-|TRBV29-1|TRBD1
CSVGKGTANSNYGYTF
TGCAGCGTTGGGAAAGGGACAGCCAACTCTAACTATGGCTACACCTTC
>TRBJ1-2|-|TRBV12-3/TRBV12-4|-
CASSLGREYGYTF
TGTGCCAGCAGTTTAGGACGGGAATATGGCTACACCTTC
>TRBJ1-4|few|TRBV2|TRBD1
CASRLTGSSEKLFF
TGTGCCAGCAGATTGACAGGGAGTTCTGAAAAACTGTTTTTT
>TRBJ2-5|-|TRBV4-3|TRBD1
CASSQGLSPGQGAETQYF
TGCGCCAGCAGCCAAGGCTTGTCCCCGGGACAGGGGGCGGAGACCCAGTACTTC
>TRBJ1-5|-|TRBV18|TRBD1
CASSPYQGAGQPQHF
TGTGCCAGCTCGCCATATCAGGGGGCGGGACAGCCCCAGCATTTT
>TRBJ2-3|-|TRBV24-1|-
CATSDAQGTDTQYF
TGTGCCACCAGTGATGCTCAGGGCACAGATACGCAGTATTTT
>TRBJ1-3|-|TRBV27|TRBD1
CASSRQGARGNTIYF
TGTGCCAGCAGTCGACAGGGGGCTCGTGGAAACACCATATATTTT
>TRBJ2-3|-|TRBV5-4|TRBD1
CASNLNPGTGRNTQYF
TGTGCCAGCAACCTAAACCCCGGGACAGGAAGAAATACGCAGTATTTT
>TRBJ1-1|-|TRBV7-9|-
CASSLTGFTEAFF
TGTGCCAGCAGCCTCACAGGGTTCACTGAAGCTTTCTTT
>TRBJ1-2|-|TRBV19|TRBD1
CASSGQGHNYGYTF
TGTGCCAGTAGTGGACAGGGCCATAACTATGGCTACACCTTC
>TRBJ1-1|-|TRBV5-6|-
CASSRDTNTEAFF
TGTGCCAGCAGTCGGGACACAAACACTGAAGCTTTCTTT
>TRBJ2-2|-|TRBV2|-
CASGGTGELFF
TGTGCCAGCGGAGGGACCGGGGAGCTGTTTTTT
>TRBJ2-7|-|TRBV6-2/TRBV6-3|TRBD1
CASSYPKGQGSYEQYF
TGTGCCAGCAGTTACCCGAAAGGACAGGGTTCCTACGAGCAGTACTTC
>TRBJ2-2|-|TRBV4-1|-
CASSQDLVRAGELFF
TGCGCCAGCAGCCAAGACTTGGTGCGCGCCGGGGAGCTGTTTTTT
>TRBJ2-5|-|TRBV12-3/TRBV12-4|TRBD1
CASSQGARETQYF
TGTGCCAGCAGCCAGGGGGCCCGGGAGACCCAGTACTTC
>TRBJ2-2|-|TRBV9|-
CASSVEVYQAGELFF
TGTGCCAGCAGCGTAGAGGTCTATCAGGCCGGGGAGCTGTTTTTT
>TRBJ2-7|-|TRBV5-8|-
CASSPGLASPKIYEQYF
TGTGCCAGCAGCCCTGGCCTAGCGAGCCCAAAGATCTACGAGCAGTACTTC
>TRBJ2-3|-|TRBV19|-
CASSSRQYTQYF
TGTGCCAGTAGTTCTCGACAGTATACGCAGTATTTT
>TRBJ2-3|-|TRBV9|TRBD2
CASSRTSGGSDTQYF
TGTGCCAGCAGCCGGACTAGCGGGGGGTCAGATACGCAGTATTTT
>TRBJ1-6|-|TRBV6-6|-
CASSYRQGGSPLHF
TGTGCCAGCAGTTACAGGCAGGGTGGTTCACCCCTCCACTTT
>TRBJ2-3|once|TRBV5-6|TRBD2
CASSLTPSGIFTDTQYF
TGTGCCAGCAGCTTGACGCCTAGCGGTATCTTCACAGATACGCAGTATTTT
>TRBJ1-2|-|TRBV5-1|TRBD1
CASSLAGQESGDNYGYTF
TGCGCCAGCAGCTTGGCGGGACAGGAATCGGGTGATAACTATGGCTACACCTTC
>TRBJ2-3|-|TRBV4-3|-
CASSQDLRGIPTDTQYF
TGCGCCAGCAGCCAAGATCTGAGGGGGATCCCCACAGATACGCAGTATTTT
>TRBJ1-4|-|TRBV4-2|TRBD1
CASSQYDRGQELFF
TGTGCCAGCAGCCAATACGACAGGGGGCAGGAACTGTTTTTT
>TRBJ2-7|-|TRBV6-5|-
CASRREQGPSYEQYF
TGTGCCAGCAGGCGCGAACAGGGCCCCTCCTACGAGCAGTACTTC
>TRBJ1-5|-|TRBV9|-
CASSVGTGNSNQPQHF
TGTGCCAGCAGCGTAGGAACAGGGAATAGCAATCAGCCCCAGCATTTT